Below, one T cell receptor (beta chain) is given with its context. Study processing details: Counts of nucleated cells, estimated from reference gene primer amplification, were obtained. Only in-frame clones appear in the TCRdb table, and some are missing; sequencing was by immunoSEQ multiplex PCR. Clone size and V and J calls were adopted from that table, with D and trimming inferred from the DNA. Among some 190,000 clones listed, approximately 85% were seen once. The record originates from a study of blood T cell repertoires in COVID-19. Across the study: The United States, Italy and Spain supplied acute and convalescent COVID-19 samples.

CDR1 and CDR2 from the germline V gene are MDHEN and SYDVKM. This CDR3 region has 12 residues. Trimming took off 3 bases at V and 8 bases at J, with 10 bases between the two ends. Seattle-derived patients entered the study during active infection and were followed longitudinally. The source is a man aged 80 or over with COVID-19, enrolled during active disease. J is TRBJ1-2 and V is TRBV28; the D gene is possibly TRBD1 (6 bases). Sequenced material: peripheral blood. CDR3 residues: CASSFKGEGYTF. CDR3 in DNA: TGTGCCAGCAGTTTCAAGGGGGAAGGCTACACCTTC.